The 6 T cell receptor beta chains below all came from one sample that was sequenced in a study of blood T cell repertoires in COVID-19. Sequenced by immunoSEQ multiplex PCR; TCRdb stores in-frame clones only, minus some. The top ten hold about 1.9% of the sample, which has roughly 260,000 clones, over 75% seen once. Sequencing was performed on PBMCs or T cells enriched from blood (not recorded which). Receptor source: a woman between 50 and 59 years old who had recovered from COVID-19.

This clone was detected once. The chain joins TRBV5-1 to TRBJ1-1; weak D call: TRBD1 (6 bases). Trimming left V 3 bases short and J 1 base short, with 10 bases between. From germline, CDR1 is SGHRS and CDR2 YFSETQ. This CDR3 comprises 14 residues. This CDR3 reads CASSSSQGNTEAFF. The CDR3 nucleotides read TGCGCCAGCAGCTCCTCACAGGGGAACACTGAAGCTTTCTTT.

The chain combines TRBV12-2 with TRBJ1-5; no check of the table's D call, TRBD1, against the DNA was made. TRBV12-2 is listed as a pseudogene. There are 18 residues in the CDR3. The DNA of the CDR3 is TGTGCAAGTCGCCAGGGCCGGACAGCTCTTTTGGGCAATCAGCCCCAGCATTTT. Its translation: CASRQGRTALLGNQPQHF.

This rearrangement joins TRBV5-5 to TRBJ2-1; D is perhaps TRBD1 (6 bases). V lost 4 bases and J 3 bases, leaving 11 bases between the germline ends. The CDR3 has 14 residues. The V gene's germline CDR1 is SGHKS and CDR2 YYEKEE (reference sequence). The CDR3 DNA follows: TGTGCCAGCAGCCGTGCAGGGGTCTACAATGAGCAGTTCTTC. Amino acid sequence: CASSRAGVYNEQFF.

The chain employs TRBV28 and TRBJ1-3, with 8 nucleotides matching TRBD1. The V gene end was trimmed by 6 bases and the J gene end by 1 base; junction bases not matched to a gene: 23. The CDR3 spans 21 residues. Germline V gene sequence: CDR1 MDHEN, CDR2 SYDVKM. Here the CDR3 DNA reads TGTGCCAGCAGACCCCGAGGCAGGGGGCTAATAAGTCGGAGTTCTGGAAACACCATATATTTT. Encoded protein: CASRPRGRGLISRSSGNTIYF.

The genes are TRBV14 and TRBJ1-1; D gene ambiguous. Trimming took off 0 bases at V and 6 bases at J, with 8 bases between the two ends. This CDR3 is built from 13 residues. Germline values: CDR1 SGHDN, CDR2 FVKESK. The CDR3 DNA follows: TGTGCCAGCAGCCAAGATTATCGGGCTGAAGCTTTCTTT. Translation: CASSQDYRAEAFF.

The CDR3 sequence: CASSQFEVLDEQYF. The CDR3 bases are TGTGCCAGCAGCCAATTTGAGGTTTTAGACGAGCAGTACTTC. This chain links TRBV3-1 (or the pseudogene TRBV3-2) with TRBJ2-7, with D unresolved. The CDR3 totals 14 residues. Germline lookup yields CDR1 LGHDT and CDR2 YNNKEL (reference sequence). V lost 2 bases to trimming and J lost 5 bases, with 13 bases between them.